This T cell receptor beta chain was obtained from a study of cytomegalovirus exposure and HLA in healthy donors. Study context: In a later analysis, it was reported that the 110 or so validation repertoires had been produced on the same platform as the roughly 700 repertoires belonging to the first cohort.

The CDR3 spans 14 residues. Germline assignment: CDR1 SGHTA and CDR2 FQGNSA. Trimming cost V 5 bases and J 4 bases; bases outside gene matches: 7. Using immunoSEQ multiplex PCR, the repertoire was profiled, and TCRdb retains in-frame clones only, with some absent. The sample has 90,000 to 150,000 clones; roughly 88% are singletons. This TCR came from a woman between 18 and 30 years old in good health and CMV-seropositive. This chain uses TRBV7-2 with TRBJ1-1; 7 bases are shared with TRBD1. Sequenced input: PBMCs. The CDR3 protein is CASSLADRATEAFF. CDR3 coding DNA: TGTGCCAGCAGCCTCGCTGACAGGGCCACTGAAGCTTTCTTT.